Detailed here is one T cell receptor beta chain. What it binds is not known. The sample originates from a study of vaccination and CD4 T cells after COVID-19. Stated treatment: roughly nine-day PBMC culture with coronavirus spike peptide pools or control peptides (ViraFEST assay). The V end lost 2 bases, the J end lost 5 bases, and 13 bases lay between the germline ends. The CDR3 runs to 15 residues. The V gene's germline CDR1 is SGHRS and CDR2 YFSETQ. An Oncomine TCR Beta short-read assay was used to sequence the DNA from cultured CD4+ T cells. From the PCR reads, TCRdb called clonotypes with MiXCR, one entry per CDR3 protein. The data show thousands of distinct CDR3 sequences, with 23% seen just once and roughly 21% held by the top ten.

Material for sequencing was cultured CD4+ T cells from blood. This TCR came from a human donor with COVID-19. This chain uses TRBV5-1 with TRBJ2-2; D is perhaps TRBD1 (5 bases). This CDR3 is CASSFQGFETGELFF. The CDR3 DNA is TGCGCCAGCAGCTTTCAGGGTTTCGAAACCGGGGAGCTGTTTTTT.